A selection of T cell receptor beta chains follows, all from one sample in a study of long-term antiretroviral therapy in people with HIV. The data were produced by immunoSEQ multiplex PCR, yet TCRdb's version contains in-frame clones alone and is incomplete. The top ten hold 6.2% of the sample, which has about 40,000 clones, around 83% seen once. The specimen comprised unsorted PBMCs, sampled 1 year after starting antiretroviral therapy. These TCRs come from a man between 18 and 29 years old with HIV. The CDR3 runs from the conserved cysteine through the conserved F or W. A D gene is named only where the DNA matches it firmly.

D: TRBD1; V: TRBV19; J: TRBJ1-1; CDR3: CASSWGQANEAFF
D: -; V: TRBV11-2; J: TRBJ2-5; CDR3: CASRHRPVQETQYF
D: TRBD1; V: TRBV25-1; J: TRBJ1-1; CDR3: CASSVPGQENTEAFF
D: TRBD1; V: TRBV27; J: TRBJ2-2; CDR3: CASSLSGTGYTGELFF
D: TRBD1; V: TRBV9; J: TRBJ2-7; CDR3: CASSVTGQGYEQYF
D: -; V: TRBV28; J: TRBJ1-1; CDR3: CASSLEGRNTEAFF
D: TRBD1; V: TRBV19; J: TRBJ2-7; CDR3: CASSISRGSSYEQYF
D: -; V: TRBV18; J: TRBJ2-1; CDR3: CASSRDFYNEQFF
D: -; V: TRBV28; J: TRBJ2-7; CDR3: CASSLPPGDYEQYF
D: -; V: TRBV9; J: TRBJ1-2; CDR3: CASSPTGTDYGYTF
D: -; V: TRBV19; J: TRBJ2-7; CDR3: CASSPGPDYEQYF
D: TRBD1; V: TRBV9; J: TRBJ2-1; CDR3: CASSGQGYEQFF
D: TRBD2; V: TRBV9; J: TRBJ2-1; CDR3: CASSVAAGGLYNEQFF
D: -; V: TRBV6-5; J: TRBJ1-2; CDR3: CASSLTGTDLYGYTF
D: TRBD2; V: TRBV27; J: TRBJ2-4; CDR3: CASSSTSGNIQYF
D: -; V: TRBV19; J: TRBJ1-1; CDR3: CASSIPLGTINTEAFF
D: TRBD2; V: TRBV2; J: TRBJ2-7; CDR3: CASSSGGPYEQYF
D: -; V: TRBV14; J: TRBJ2-7; CDR3: CASSQDWFSYEQYF
D: -; V: TRBV27; J: TRBJ2-3; CDR3: CASSLSVVDTQYF
D: TRBD2; V: TRBV4-1; J: TRBJ2-1; CDR3: CASSQLAGANNEQFF
D: -; V: TRBV5-6; J: TRBJ2-7; CDR3: CASRSLGYEQYF
D: -; V: TRBV10-3; J: TRBJ1-2; CDR3: CAISESQGYGYTF
D: TRBD1; V: TRBV5-4; J: TRBJ2-4; CDR3: CASSTAGGAENIQYF
D: -; V: TRBV10-3; J: TRBJ1-1; CDR3: CAISVGAEAFF
D: -; V: TRBV7-8; J: TRBJ1-3; CDR3: CASSSDPGPGNTIYF
D: -; V: TRBV6-5; J: TRBJ2-1; CDR3: CASRYSDRGNEQFF
D: TRBD1; V: TRBV14; J: TRBJ2-7; CDR3: CASSFGTGSYEQYF
D: TRBD1; V: TRBV11-2; J: TRBJ1-1; CDR3: CASSFYAGIIDRELTEAFF
D: -; V: TRBV12-5; J: TRBJ1-5; CDR3: CASGLEGSLNQPQHF
D: -; V: TRBV20-1; J: TRBJ1-2; CDR3: CSAKTAYGYTF